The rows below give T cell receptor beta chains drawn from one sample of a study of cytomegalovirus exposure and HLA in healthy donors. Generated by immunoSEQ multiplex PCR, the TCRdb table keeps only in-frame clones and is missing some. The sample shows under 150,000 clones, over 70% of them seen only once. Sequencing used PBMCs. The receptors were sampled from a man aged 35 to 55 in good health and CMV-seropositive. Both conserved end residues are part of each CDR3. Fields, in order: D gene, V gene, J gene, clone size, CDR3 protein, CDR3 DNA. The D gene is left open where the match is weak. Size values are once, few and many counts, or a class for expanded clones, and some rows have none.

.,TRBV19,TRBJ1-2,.,CASAEDSRTNYGYTF,TGTGCCAGCGCTGAGGACAGCCGAACTAACTATGGCTACACCTTC
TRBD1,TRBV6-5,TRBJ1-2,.,CASSSPGTANYGYTF,TGTGCCAGCAGTTCCCCCGGGACAGCTAACTATGGCTACACCTTC
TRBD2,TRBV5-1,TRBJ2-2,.,CASSTTLGLAGGHGELFF,TGCGCCAGCAGCACCACGCTCGGACTAGCGGGGGGGCACGGGGAGCTGTTTTTT
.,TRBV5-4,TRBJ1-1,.,CASSLAGGIANTEAFF,TGTGCCAGCAGCTTGGCCGGGGGAATAGCGAACACTGAAGCTTTCTTT
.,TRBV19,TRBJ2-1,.,CASSPPGLKNEQFF,TGTGCCAGTAGTCCGCCGGGACTCAAAAATGAGCAGTTCTTC
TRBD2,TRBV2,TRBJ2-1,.,CASSGLADNEQFF,TGTGCCAGCAGTGGACTAGCGGACAATGAGCAGTTCTTC
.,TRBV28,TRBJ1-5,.,CASSFFRVGGQPQHF,TGTGCCAGCAGTTTTTTTCGAGTTGGAGGTCAGCCCCAGCATTTT
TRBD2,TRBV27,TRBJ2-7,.,CASSLVAGGPAPQYF,TGTGCCAGCAGTTTAGTGGCGGGGGGGCCAGCGCCGCAGTACTTC
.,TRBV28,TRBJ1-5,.,CASSLPQGLNNQPQHF,TGTGCCAGCAGTCTACCTCAGGGTCTCAACAATCAGCCCCAGCATTTT
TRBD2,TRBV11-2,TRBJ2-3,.,CASSLDRTSFRDTQYF,TGTGCCAGCAGCTTAGACAGGACTAGCTTTAGGGATACGCAGTATTTT
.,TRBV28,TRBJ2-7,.,CASSPIGSAVQYF,TGTGCCAGCAGTCCCATTGGATCGGCGGTACAGTACTTC
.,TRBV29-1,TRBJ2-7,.,CSVGSGLGGYEQYF,TGCAGCGTGGGAAGCGGGTTAGGAGGCTACGAGCAGTACTTC
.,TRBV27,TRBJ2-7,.,CASSPDTRFDRREQYF,TGTGCCAGCAGCCCGGATACGAGGTTTGATCGTCGCGAGCAGTACTTC
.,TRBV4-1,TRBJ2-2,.,CASSPRGAENTGELFF,TGCGCCAGCAGCCCAAGGGGTGCAGAAAACACCGGGGAGCTGTTTTTT
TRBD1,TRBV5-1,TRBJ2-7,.,CASSPGRDRPSYEQYF,TGCGCCAGCAGCCCCGGCCGGGACAGGCCCTCCTACGAGCAGTACTTC
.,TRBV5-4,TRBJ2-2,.,CASSLGGATGELFF,TGTGCCAGCAGCCTGGGTGGGGCGACCGGGGAGCTGTTTTTT
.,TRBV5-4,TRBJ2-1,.,CASREGLDNEQFF,TGTGCCAGCAGGGAAGGACTTGACAATGAGCAGTTCTTC
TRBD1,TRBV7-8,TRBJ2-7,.,CASSPDRAYSYEQYF,TGTGCCAGCAGCCCGGACAGGGCCTACTCCTACGAGCAGTACTTC
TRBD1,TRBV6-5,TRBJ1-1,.,CASSRSGQADAEAFF,TGTGCCAGCAGCCGGTCGGGACAGGCCGACGCTGAAGCTTTCTTT
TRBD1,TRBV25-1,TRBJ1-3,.,CASSEGTGGRNTIYF,TGTGCCAGCAGTGAGGGAACAGGGGGTAGAAACACCATATATTTT
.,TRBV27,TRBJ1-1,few,CASSLRGNTEAFF,TGTGCCAGCAGTTTAAGGGGTAACACTGAAGCTTTCTTT
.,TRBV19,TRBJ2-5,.,CASSRGQGRQETQYF,TGTGCCAGTAGTAGGGGCCAGGGCCGCCAAGAGACCCAGTACTTC
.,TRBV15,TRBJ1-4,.,CATRVMGTLNEKLSF,TGTGCCACCCGCGTTATGGGGACTCTTAATGAAAAACTGTCTTTT